This T cell receptor (beta chain) is from a study of breast tumors, draining lymph nodes, adjacent tissues. One entry per CDR3 protein results from TCRdb running MiXCR on the multiplex PCR reads. The sample shows 150,000 to 200,000 distinct CDR3 sequences, approximately 31% of them seen only once. This clonotype was observed many times. Breast cancer patients provided tissue from their axillary draining lymph nodes. Trimming took 4 bases from V and 9 from J; bases not matched to a gene: 15. Germline lookup yields CDR1 SGHRS and CDR2 YFSETQ. This CDR3 has 16 residues. The receptor was isolated from a female donor with breast cancer. Some clones in this sample may be carry-over from other donors' samples. Sequencing was done on a sample of axillary lymph node tissue. V and J are TRBV5-1 and TRBJ2-1; 8 bases match TRBD2. The CDR3 DNA reads as TGCGCCAGCAGCCCGCTGGGACTAGGGACGAGAGGTGAGCAGTTCTTC. Translation: CASSPLGLGTRGEQFF.